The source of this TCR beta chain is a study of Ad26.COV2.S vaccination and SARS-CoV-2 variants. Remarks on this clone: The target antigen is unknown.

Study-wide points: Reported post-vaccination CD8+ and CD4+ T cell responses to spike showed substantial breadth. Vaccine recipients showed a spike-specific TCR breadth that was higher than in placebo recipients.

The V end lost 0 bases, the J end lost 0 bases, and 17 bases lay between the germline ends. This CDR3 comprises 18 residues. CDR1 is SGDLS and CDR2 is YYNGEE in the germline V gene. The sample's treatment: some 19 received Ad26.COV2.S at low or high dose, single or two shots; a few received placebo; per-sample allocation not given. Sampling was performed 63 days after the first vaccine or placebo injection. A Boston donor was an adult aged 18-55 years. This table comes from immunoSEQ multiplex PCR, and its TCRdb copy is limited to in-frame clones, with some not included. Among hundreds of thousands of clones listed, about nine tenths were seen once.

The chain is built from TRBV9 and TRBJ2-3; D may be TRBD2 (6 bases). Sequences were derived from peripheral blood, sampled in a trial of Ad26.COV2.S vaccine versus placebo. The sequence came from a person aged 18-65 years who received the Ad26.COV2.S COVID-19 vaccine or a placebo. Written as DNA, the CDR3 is TGTGCCAGCAGCGTAGCTACCGCGGGGCGTCAGAGCACAGATACGCAGTATTTT. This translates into CASSVATAGRQSTDTQYF.